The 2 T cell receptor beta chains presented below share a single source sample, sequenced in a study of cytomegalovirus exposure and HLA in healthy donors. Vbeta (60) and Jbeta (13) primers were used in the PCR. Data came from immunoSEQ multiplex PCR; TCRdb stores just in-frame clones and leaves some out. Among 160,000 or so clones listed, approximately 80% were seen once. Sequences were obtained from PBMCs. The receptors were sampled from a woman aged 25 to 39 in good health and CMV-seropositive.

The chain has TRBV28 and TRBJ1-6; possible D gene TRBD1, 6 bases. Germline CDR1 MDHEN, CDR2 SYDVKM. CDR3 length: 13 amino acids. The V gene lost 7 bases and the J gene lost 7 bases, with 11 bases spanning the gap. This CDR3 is CASNRVDNSPLHF. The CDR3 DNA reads TGTGCCAGCAACAGGGTGGACAATTCACCCCTCCACTTT.

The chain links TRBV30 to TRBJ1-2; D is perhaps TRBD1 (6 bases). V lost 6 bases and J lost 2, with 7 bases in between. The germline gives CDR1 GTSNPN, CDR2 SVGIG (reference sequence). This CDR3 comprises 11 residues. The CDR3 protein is CACTGNYGYTF. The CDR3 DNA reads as TGTGCCTGCACAGGGAACTATGGCTACACCTTC. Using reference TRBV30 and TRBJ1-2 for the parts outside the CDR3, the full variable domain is SQTIHQWPATLVQPVGSPLSLECTVEGTSNPNLYWYRQAAGRGLQLLFYSVGIGQISSEVPQNLSASRPQDRQFILSSKKLLLSDSGFYLCACTGNYGYTFGSGTRLTVV.